This TCR beta chain was captured in a study of blood T cell repertoires in COVID-19. Study at large: Specimens from acute and convalescent COVID-19 originated in the United States, Italy and Spain.

Data came from immunoSEQ multiplex PCR; TCRdb stores just in-frame clones and leaves some out. The sample consists of some 100,000 clones, 85% of them appearing once. V lost 0 bases to trimming and J lost 1 base, with 10 bases between them. The CDR3 is 15 residues long. The germline V gene encodes CDR1 SGHRS and CDR2 YFSETQ. Material for sequencing was peripheral blood. The chain combines TRBV5-1 with TRBJ1-1, with no clear D. The source of this sequence is a woman aged 65 to 85 with active or convalescent COVID-19. In nucleotides, the CDR3 is TGCGCCAGCAGCTTGGCCGGCGGGGAGAACACTGAAGCTTTCTTT. As protein: CASSLAGGENTEAFF.